This T cell receptor beta chain was obtained from a study of T cell changes during pregnancy in multiple sclerosis. CDR3 length: 13 residues. Trimming shortened V by 2 bases and J by 2 bases, and 6 bases separated the two germline ends. Germline V lookup: CDR1 MDHEN, CDR2 SYDVKM. TCRdb's copy holds only in-frame clones and misses some; the assay was immunoSEQ multiplex PCR. The profile covers 75,000 to 95,000 clones, with 93% appearing a single time and 2.5% taken by the ten largest. Sequencing used peripheral blood, obtained in the second trimester of pregnancy. The chain recombines TRBV28 with TRBJ1-2; perhaps TRBD1 as D (5 bases). The receptor comes from a female donor with multiple sclerosis, enrolled in a pregnancy study. The DNA for the CDR3 is TGTGCCAGCAGTTTAACAGGAAACTATGGCTACACCTTC. Protein sequence: CASSLTGNYGYTF.